This T cell receptor (beta chain) appears in the sequencing data of a study of shared clonotypes between healthy human individuals. As concerns this clone: What it binds is unknown.

The V and J ends lost 6 bases and 10 bases respectively, with 13 bases between them. The CDR3 spans 11 residues. The germline V gene has CDR1 DFQATT and CDR2 SNEGSKA (reference sequence). Study-wide points: An effect of sequencing depth on clonotype sharing among donors was expected. Compared with clonotypes that all four donors shared, non-shared clonotypes had lower generation probabilities. Sharing across four donors was highest in naive CD4 (approximately 5%) and lowest in memory CD8 (around 0.4%).

Sequencing was at deep level. The repertoire was sequenced with immunoSEQ multiplex PCR; TCRdb's copy has only in-frame clones and lacks some. The table includes around 1.4 million clones, around 98.5% detected once. This sequence joins TRBV20-1 and TRBJ2-1; D is uncertain. The source of this sequence is a man aged 25 to 40 in good health. The material sequenced was naive CD4+ T cells sorted from blood. Subset of the sample: CD45RA+ positively selected. Here the CDR3 reads CSASLVGEQFF. CDR3 nucleotides: TGCAGTGCGTCGTTAGTTGGCGAGCAGTTCTTC.